This TCR beta chain originates from a study of beta chain features in type 1 diabetes (dated by TCRdb to the late 2010s). Looking at the study overall: Patients and healthy donors did not differ in mean age, gender distribution, total cell number or subset yield. A total of roughly 100 million sorted cells were examined across all samples, and the number of cells per subset was strongly correlated with RNA yield. The study compared the TCRB repertoires of sorted circulating CD4+ T cell subsets in recently diagnosed type 1 diabetes patients with those in matched healthy donors. Regulatory and stem cell-like memory subsets were obtained from only 8 patients and about 8 healthy donors, while naive and central memory subsets were obtained from all 30 or so donors. The research as a whole found: In all four CD4+ subsets, TCRB CDR3 length was moderately but significantly shorter in type 1 diabetes patients. PCR might favor shorter templates, but patient and control samples were amplified and corrected together, so any skew would affect both groups equally. Fewer insertions and more nucleotide deletions at VDJ recombination sites were observed in patients with type 1 diabetes, implying thymic rearrangement abnormalities. Sequencing cDNA rather than genomic DNA could over-represent highly expressing activated cells, although activation and CD3 levels did not differ between groups. Naive, central memory and regulatory TCRB repertoires appeared to be more alike among patients than among healthy donors. HLA sub-analyses involved small numbers of individuals, so any influence of HLA type on TCRB rearrangement remained unresolved.

A remark on this clone: Its cognate antigen has yet to be identified. No base qualities exist here, and no much larger clone lies one base off it.

Trimming costs V 5 bases and J 3 bases, and their ends lie 10 bases apart. The CDR3 goes from the cysteine to the phenylalanine over 13 residues. Just the 39-base CDR3 DNA is kept, in frame starting at base 1. CDR1 and CDR2 (SGHTA, FQGNSA) derive from the germline V gene. All of the isolated RNA was reverse transcribed with the High Capacity cDNA Reverse Transcription Kit, so expressed TCRB transcripts were sequenced. Naive, central memory and regulatory T cell samples underwent deep immunoSEQ sequencing, averaging around 3.9 million total reads per sample. After sorted cells were lysed in RLT buffer, RNA was extracted with DNase-treated RNeasy Micro or Mini kits, with the choice depending on cell number. Each cell subset was processed on its own to prevent cross-contamination, while patient and healthy donor samples were processed together. Using the immunoSEQ multiplex PCR, TCRB sequences were amplified from cDNA into 87-bp fragments spanning the CDR3 region. The amplicons were sequenced using the Illumina HiSeq platform. On the authors' methods: Synthetic template baselines were used to correct PCR bias computationally, reads within Hamming distance 2 were collapsed, and singletons that could not be merged were discarded. Reads were aligned to IMGT to assign V, D and J genes, CDR3 length, and insertions or deletions at six rearrangement sites. Within each subset, clonotype counts were normalized to the number of sorted cells before true diversity and Gini coefficients were calculated with the tcR R package. The overlap coefficient, calculated on TCRB nucleotide sequences, was used to quantify repertoire sharing. Here the immuneACCESS table is served through TCRdb, limited to in-frame sequences with V and J called. Missing clones are a known gap in these copies; in checked studies unresolved V genes cover under half, and the rest lacks a known reason. The DNA was the basis for D and trimming; V, J and clone size are from that table. The sample includes 140,000 or so clones, with around a tenth observed a single time. The top ten clones comprise around 0.7% of the sample.

A single peripheral blood draw of around 100 mL on average was collected from each donor into heparinised tubes. Naive, central memory, regulatory and stem cell-like memory CD4+ T cells were sorted on a BD FACSAria II using a panel including CD45RO, CCR7, CD25, CD127, CD95 and CD27. Every sorted population had a purity above 98%. Right away, PBMCs were isolated by Lymphoprep density gradient centrifugation and were stained directly, with no culture step. Samples were stained and sorted in pairs, with one healthy donor and one patient per experiment, so that batch effects were minimized. The rearranged segments are TRBV7-2 and TRBJ1-2, with a tentative D gene TRBD1 over 5 matching bases. The receptor was derived from a man aged 18 to 29 in good health. The sequencing input was central memory CD4+ T cells from blood. The bases are TGTGCCAGCAGCCCCGACAGCTACTATGGCTACACCTTC. Its coded protein is CASSPDSYYGYTF.